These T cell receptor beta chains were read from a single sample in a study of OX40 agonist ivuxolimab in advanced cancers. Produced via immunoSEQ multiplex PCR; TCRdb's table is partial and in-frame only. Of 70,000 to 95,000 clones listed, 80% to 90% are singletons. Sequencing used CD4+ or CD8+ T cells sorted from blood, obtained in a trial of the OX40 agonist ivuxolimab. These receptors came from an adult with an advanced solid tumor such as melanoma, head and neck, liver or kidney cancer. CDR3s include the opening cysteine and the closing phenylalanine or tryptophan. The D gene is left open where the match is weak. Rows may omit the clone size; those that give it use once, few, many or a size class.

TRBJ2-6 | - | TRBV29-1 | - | TGCAGCGTTGAGACTGGGGCCAACGTCCTGACTTTC | CSVETGANVLTF
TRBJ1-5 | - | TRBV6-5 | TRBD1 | TGTGCCAGCAGTTACTCGGACAGGGTTGGACAGCCCCAGCATTTT | CASSYSDRVGQPQHF
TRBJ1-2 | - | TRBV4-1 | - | TGCGCCAGCAGCCAAGGAGCGGTTGAGGTTAACTATGGCTACACCTTC | CASSQGAVEVNYGYTF
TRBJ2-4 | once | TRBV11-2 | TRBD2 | TGTGCCAGCAGCTTAGAGGGACTAGTGGGAAACATTCAGTACTTC | CASSLEGLVGNIQYF
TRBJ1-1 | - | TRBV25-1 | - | TGTGCCAGCAGTGACAGGGAAACTGAAGCTTTCTTT | CASSDRETEAFF
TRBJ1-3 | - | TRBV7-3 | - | TGTGCCAGCAGTGCGTCAAGCTCTGGAAACACCATATATTTT | CASSASSSGNTIYF
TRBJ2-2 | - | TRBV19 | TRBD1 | TGTGCCAGTAGCCCACAGGGGTCCCTGAACACCGGGGAGCTGTTTTTT | CASSPQGSLNTGELFF
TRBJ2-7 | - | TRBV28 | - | TGTGCCAGCAGGGAGGGACTGCACTACGAGCAGTACTTC | CASREGLHYEQYF
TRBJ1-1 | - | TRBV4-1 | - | TGCGCCAGCAGAACACCGGGGACAACTCACACTGAAGCTTTCTTT | CASRTPGTTHTEAFF
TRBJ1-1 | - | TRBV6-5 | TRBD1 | TGTGCCAGCAGTTACGAGGGGGCGAACACTGAAGCTTTCTTT | CASSYEGANTEAFF
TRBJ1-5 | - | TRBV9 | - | TGTGCCAGCAGCGCTGGGGGGGACGGCCAGCCCCAGCATTTT | CASSAGGDGQPQHF
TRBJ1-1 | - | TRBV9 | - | TGTGCCAGCAGCGGTGGCCGGAAGATGAACACTGAAGCTTTCTTT | CASSGGRKMNTEAFF
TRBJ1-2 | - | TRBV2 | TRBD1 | TGTGCCAGCAGTGGGGGGACAGCCCAAATCTATGGCTACACCTTC | CASSGGTAQIYGYTF
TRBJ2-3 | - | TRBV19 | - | TGTGCCAGTAGTATGGCAGGGCGGGATACGCAGTATTTT | CASSMAGRDTQYF
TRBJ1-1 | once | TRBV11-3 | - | TGTGCCAGCAGCTTGTACGGTAGCACTGAAGCTTTCTTT | CASSLYGSTEAFF
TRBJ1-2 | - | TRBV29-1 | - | TGCAGCGTTGATCGGGTTAGCTATGGCTACACCTTC | CSVDRVSYGYTF
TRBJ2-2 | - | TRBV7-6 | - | TGTGCCAGCAGCTTAGGGGCAGGGTGGACCGGGGAGCTGTTTTTT | CASSLGAGWTGELFF
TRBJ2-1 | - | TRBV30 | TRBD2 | TGTGCCTGGAGTGTATTGGCCTCTAGCGGAGGGTCCTACAATGAGCAGTTCTTC | CAWSVLASSGGSYNEQFF
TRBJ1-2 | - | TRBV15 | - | TGTGCCACCAGCAGAGACGGCGGGGTGGGAGGCTACACCTTC | CATSRDGGVGGYTF
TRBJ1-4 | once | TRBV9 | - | TGTGCCAGCAGCAGGGGGGTAAACGAAAAACTGTTTTTT | CASSRGVNEKLFF
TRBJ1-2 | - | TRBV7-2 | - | TGTGCCAGCAGCCCACACATGGGATTCTATGGCTACACCTTC | CASSPHMGFYGYTF
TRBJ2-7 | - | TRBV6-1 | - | TGTGCCACGACGAAGCCGAGCTCCTACGAGCAGTACTTC | CATTKPSSYEQYF
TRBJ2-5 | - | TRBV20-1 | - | TGCAGTGCTAGCCCACAAGAGACCCAGTACTTC | CSASPQETQYF
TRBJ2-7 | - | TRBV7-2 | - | TGTGCCAGCAGCTCCCCGAGGGGGGACAACCTATACGAGCAGTACTTC | CASSSPRGDNLYEQYF
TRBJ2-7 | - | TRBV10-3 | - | TGTGCCATCAGTGAGTCAGAGGGTCGGAGCTCCTACGAGCAGTACTTC | CAISESEGRSSYEQYF
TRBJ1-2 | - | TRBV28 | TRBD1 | TGTGCCAGCAGAGGACCGACAGGGCATGGCTACACCTTC | CASRGPTGHGYTF
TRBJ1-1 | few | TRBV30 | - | TGTGCCTGGAGTGTACGAACGGAGAAAGAGGCTTTCTTT | CAWSVRTEKEAFF
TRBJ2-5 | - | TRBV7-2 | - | TGTGCCAGCAGCTTATATGGCCCACAAGAGACCCAGTACTTC | CASSLYGPQETQYF
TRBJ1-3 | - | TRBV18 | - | TGTGCCAGCTCATCACAGGGCCAGACCCCTGGAAACACCATATATTTT | CASSSQGQTPGNTIYF
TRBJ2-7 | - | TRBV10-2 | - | TGCGCCAGCAGTGAAGGCGGGCCGAGCTCCTACGAGCAGTACTTC | CASSEGGPSSYEQYF
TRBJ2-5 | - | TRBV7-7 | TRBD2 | TGTGCTAGCACCGCGGGGGTCCAAGAGACCCAGTACTTC | CASTAGVQETQYF
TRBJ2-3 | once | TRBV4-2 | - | TGTGCCAGCAGCCAAGCTACGGTGGGATCCTCCACAGATACGCAGTATTTT | CASSQATVGSSTDTQYF
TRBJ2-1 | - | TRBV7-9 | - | TGTGCCAGCAGCTTGGGAGTTACCTCCTACAATGAGCAGTTCTTC | CASSLGVTSYNEQFF
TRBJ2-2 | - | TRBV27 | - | TGTGCCACCCGGACAAGTACGAACACCGGGGAGCTGTTTTTT | CATRTSTNTGELFF
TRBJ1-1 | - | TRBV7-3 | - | TGTGCCAGCAGCCCGGGGACCGCGAACACTGAAGCTTTCTTT | CASSPGTANTEAFF
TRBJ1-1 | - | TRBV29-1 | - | TGCAGCGGCCAGCAGGGTTTGAACACTGAAGCTTTCTTT | CSGQQGLNTEAFF
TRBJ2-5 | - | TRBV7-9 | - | TGTGCCAGCAGTCAGATCCAAGAGACCCAGTACTTC | CASSQIQETQYF
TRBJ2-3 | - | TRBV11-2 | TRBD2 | TGTGCCAGCAGCTTAGTGGGGACTAGCGACACAGATACGCAGTATTTT | CASSLVGTSDTDTQYF
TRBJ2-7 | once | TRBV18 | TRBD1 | TGTGCCAGCTCAAGCACAAGACAGGGGTCGAGCGGGTACGAGCAGTACTTC | CASSSTRQGSSGYEQYF
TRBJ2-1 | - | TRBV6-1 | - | TGTGCCAGCAGCCCGAATGTGGGGGAGCAGTTCTTC | CASSPNVGEQFF
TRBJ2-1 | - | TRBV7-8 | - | TGTGCCAGCAGCTTAGTTAGCAGAAACAATGAGCAGTTCTTC | CASSLVSRNNEQFF
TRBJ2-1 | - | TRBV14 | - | TGTGCCAGCAGCCAAGGTAAACATAACGTCTACAATGAGCAGTTCTTC | CASSQGKHNVYNEQFF
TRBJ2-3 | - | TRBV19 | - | TGTGCCAGTAGGAAGCCTGGGGGTACAGATACGCAGTATTTT | CASRKPGGTDTQYF
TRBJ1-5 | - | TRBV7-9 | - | TGTGCCAGCAGCTTAGCTTTTGATCAGCCCCAGCATTTT | CASSLAFDQPQHF
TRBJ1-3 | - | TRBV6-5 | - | TGTGCCAGCAGTTACTCAGGGGGAAACACCATATATTTT | CASSYSGGNTIYF
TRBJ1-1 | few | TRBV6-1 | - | TGTGCCAGCCAGGCCCAGGGGAACACTGAAGCTTTCTTT | CASQAQGNTEAFF
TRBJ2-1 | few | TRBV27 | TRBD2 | TGTGCCAGCAGTTTGGAGGAGGGAGGGTGGAATGAGCAGTTCTTC | CASSLEEGGWNEQFF
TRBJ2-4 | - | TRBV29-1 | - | TGCAGCGTTATAGATTGGGTGGACATTCAGTACTTC | CSVIDWVDIQYF
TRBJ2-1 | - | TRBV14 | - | TGTGCCAGCAGCCAAGAGAGGGGGAGTTTCTACAATGAGCAGTTCTTC | CASSQERGSFYNEQFF
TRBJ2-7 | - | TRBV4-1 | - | TGCGCCAGCAGCCAAGAGGGGACACTGGACCCCTACGAGCAGTACTTC | CASSQEGTLDPYEQYF
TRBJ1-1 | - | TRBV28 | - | TGTGCCAGCAGTTTATGGGGAGGAGGGAACACTGAAGCTTTCTTT | CASSLWGGGNTEAFF
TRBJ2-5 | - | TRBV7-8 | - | TGTGCCAGCAGCCCCCGGGGTAGTGGGGGACTGGGGGAGACCCAGTACTTC | CASSPRGSGGLGETQYF
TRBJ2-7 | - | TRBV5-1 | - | TGCGCCAGCAGCCCGGGGACTGATACCTACGAGCAGTACTTC | CASSPGTDTYEQYF